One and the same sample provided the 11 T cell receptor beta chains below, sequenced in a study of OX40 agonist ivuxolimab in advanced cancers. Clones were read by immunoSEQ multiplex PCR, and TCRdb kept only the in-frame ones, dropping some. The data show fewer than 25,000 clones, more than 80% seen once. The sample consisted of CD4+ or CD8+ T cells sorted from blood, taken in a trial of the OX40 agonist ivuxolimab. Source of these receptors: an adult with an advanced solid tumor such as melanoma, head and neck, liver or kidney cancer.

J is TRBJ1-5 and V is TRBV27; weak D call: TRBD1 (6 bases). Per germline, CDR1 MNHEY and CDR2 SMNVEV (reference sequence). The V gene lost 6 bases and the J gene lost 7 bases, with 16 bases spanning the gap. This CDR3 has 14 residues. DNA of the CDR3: TGTGCCAGCAGGGCCAGAGTGGGGGCCCAGCCCCAGCATTTT. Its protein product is CASRARVGAQPQHF.

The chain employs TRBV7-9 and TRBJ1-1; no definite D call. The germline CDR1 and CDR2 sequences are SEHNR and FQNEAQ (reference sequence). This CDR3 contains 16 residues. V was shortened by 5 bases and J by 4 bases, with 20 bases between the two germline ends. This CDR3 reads CASSPRRMGGVTEAFF. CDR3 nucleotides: TGTGCCAGCAGCCCCCGAAGGATGGGAGGTGTCACTGAAGCTTTCTTT.

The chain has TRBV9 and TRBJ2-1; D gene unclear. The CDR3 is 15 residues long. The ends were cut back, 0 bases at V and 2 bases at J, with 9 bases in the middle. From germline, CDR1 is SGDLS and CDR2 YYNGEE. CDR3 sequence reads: CASSVGINPYNEQFF. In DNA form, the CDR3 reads TGTGCCAGCAGCGTAGGCATAAACCCCTACAATGAGCAGTTCTTC.

The CDR3 loop is CASSELDRGGGYTF. The CDR3 nucleotides are TGTGCCAGCAGTGAACTCGACAGGGGAGGTGGCTACACCTTC. The rearrangement links TRBV6-1 to TRBJ1-2, with 8 positions matching TRBD1. Trimming cost V 2 bases and J 7 bases; bases outside gene matches: 6. This CDR3 is built from 14 residues. The V gene's germline CDR1 is MNHNS and CDR2 SASEGT.

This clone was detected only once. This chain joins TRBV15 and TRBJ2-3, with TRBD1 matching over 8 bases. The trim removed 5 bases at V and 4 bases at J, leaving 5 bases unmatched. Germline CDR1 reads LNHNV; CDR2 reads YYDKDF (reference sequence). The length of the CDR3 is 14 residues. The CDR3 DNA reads TGTGCCACCAGCTTCCGGACAGGGTCAGATACGCAGTATTTT. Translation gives CATSFRTGSDTQYF.

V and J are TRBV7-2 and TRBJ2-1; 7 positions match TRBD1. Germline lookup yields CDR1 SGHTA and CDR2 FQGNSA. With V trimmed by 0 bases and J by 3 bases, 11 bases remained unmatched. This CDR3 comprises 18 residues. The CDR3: CASSLALRDSSRYNEQFF. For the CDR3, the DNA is TGTGCCAGCAGCTTAGCCCTTCGGGACAGTTCTCGCTACAATGAGCAGTTCTTC.

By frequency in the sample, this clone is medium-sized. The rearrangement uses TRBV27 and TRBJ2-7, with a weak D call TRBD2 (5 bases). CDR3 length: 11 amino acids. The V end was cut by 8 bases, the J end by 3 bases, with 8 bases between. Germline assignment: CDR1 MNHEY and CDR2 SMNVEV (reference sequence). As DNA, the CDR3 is TGTGCCAGCTCCGCGGGCTACGAGCAGTACTTC. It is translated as CASSAGYEQYF.

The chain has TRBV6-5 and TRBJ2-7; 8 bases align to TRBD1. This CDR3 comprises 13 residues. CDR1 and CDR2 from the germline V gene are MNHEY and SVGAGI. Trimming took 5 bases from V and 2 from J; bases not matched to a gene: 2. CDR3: CASSDRGPYEQYF. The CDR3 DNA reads TGTGCCAGCAGTGACAGGGGACCCTACGAGCAGTACTTC.

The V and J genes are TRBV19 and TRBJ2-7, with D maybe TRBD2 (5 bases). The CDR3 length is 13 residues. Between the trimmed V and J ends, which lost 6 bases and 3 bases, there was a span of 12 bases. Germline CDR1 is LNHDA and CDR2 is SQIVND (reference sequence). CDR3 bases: TGTGCCAGTAGCCCCGGGGTCGACTACGAGCAGTACTTC. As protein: CASSPGVDYEQYF.

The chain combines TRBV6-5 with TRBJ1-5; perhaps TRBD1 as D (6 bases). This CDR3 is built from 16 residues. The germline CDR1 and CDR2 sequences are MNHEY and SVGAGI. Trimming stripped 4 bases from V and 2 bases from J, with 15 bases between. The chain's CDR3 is CASSSQGRSGNQPQHF. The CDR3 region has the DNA TGTGCCAGCAGTTCCCAGGGGCGTTCGGGCAATCAGCCCCAGCATTTT.

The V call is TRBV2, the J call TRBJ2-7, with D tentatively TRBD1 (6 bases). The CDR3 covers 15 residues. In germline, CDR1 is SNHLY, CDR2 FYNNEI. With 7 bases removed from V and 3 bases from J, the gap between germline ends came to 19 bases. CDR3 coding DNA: TGTGCCAGCAAAGGAAACCGGGACAATCTCTACGAGCAGTACTTC. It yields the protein CASKGNRDNLYEQYF.